This note documents a single T cell receptor (beta chain) sequence. No cognate antigen has been identified for it. No base quality values were provided; no much bigger clone lies one nucleotide off. The sample originates from a study of blood T cell repertoires in COVID-19 (dated by TCRdb to between 2020 and 2021). Study-wide context: Collaborator samples came from the United States, Italy and Spain and covered acute and convalescent phases of COVID-19. The material from the prospective study consisted of cDNA or gDNA derived from T cells, B-cell-depleted T cells, or PBMCs. The dataset comprised deeply sampled blood TCRbeta repertoires from subjects exposed to, actively infected with, or recovered from COVID-19. The repertoires were made available in a free public database intended to serve as a resource for research on the immune response to SARS-CoV-2. The samples were drawn from the first 160 participants of the ongoing ImmuneRACE study and from more than 1,000 subjects provided by 6 global collaborators. Nearly every sample came with metadata listing a de-identified subject ID, COVID-19 status, age in years and sex. Where HLA class I and class II types were available, the types were taken from metadata supplied by the sample provider, not from assay-based typing.

Collaborating institutions collected whole blood in K2EDTA tubes following their own protocols. For TCRbeta analysis, collaborator samples were shipped as frozen whole blood, as isolated PBMCs, or as DNA extracted from either sample type. Broad study findings and their caveats: The quantity of clinical and demographic metadata differed by source and by participant and was supplied without curation.

The junction shows trimming of 6 bases on V and 0 bases on J, plus 12 bases between the germline ends. CDR1 GTSNPN and CDR2 SVGIG were looked up in the germline V gene (reference sequence). The CDR3 holds 13 amino acids from the cysteine to the phenylalanine. Here the CDR3 DNA is all that survives: 39 bases in frame from base 1. TCRbeta CDR3 regions were amplified from genomic DNA by means of the immunoSEQ Assay, a bias-controlled multiplex PCR. Regarding the original processing steps: Nucleated cell counts per sample were estimated from amplification of reference gene primers within the assay. To quantify the absolute abundance of each unique TCRbeta CDR3 rearrangement, sequence reads were collapsed and filtered. For each sample, productive Simpson clonality was calculated as the square root of Simpson's diversity index across productive rearrangements. TCRdb took this table from immuneACCESS and kept in-frame rearrangements with V and J called. Such tables lack part of the clones; where checked against another copy, unresolved V genes explain under half of the gap, and the rest is unexplained. The D gene and trimming were derived from the DNA, and the V and J assignments and clone size from that table. This sample gives about 160,000 clones in total; roughly 79% of them show up just once. 20% to 25% of the sample is held by the ten biggest clonotypes.

Sample: peripheral blood. In this chain, TRBV30 is recombined with TRBJ2-7; a weak D assignment points to TRBD2 (6 bases agree). The receptor was isolated from a woman of 80 years or more with acute or convalescent COVID-19. The CDR3 corresponds to CACPGTYSYEQYF. The nucleotides read TGTGCCTGTCCCGGGACTTACTCCTACGAGCAGTACTTC.